The 30 T cell receptor beta chains reported below all come from one sample, sequenced in a study of blood T cell repertoires in COVID-19. Sequencing was performed with immunoSEQ multiplex PCR; in TCRdb, only in-frame clones are kept and a portion is missing. Counted here are some 230,000 clones, about 80% occurring once; the ten biggest clones make up more than 2.5%. Sequencing used peripheral blood. These receptors were obtained from a woman aged 30 to 39 who had recovered from COVID-19.

CDR3 sequence: CATSTAANYGYTF. In nucleotides, the CDR3 is TGTGCCACCAGTACAGCCGCTAACTATGGCTACACCTTC. The rearrangement joins TRBV24-1 to TRBJ1-2; D is unresolved. Germline V gene sequence: CDR1 KGHDR, CDR2 SFDVKD. V lost 6 bases and J lost 0, with 7 bases in between. The CDR3 contains 13 residues.

The rearrangement links TRBV19 to TRBJ1-1, with D perhaps matching TRBD1 (5 bases). Per the germline V gene, CDR1 is LNHDA and CDR2 is SQIVND (reference sequence). The CDR3 spans 15 residues. Trimming stripped 0 bases from V and 3 bases from J, with 11 bases between. The CDR3 sequence is CASSIDFIGDTEAFF. The CDR3 nucleotides are TGTGCCAGTAGTATAGATTTTATAGGGGACACTGAAGCTTTCTTT.

The genes are TRBV19 and TRBJ2-3, with D tentatively TRBD2 (6 bases). There are 13 residues in the CDR3. The V end lost 0 bases, the J end lost 7 bases, and 8 bases lay between the germline ends. Per germline, CDR1 LNHDA and CDR2 SQIVND (reference sequence). CDR3 loop: CASSIETSHTQYF. The CDR3 region has the DNA TGTGCCAGTAGTATAGAGACTAGTCATACGCAGTATTTT.

This chain uses TRBV7-9 with TRBJ2-5; D is perhaps TRBD1 (6 bases). This CDR3 is built from 14 residues. V lost 5 bases and J lost 1, with 11 bases in between. Germline loops: CDR1 SEHNR, CDR2 FQNEAQ (reference sequence). The CDR3 DNA reads TGTGCCAGCAGCCCCACAGGGCTCCAAGAGACCCAGTACTTC. This encodes CASSPTGLQETQYF.

Regarding this clone: This specimen includes other DNA sequences encoding the same CDR3. The genes are TRBV28 and TRBJ1-1; 9 nucleotides match TRBD1. Unmatched junction bases numbered 0, after V lost 6 bases and J lost 1 base. This CDR3 contains 13 residues. CDR1 is MDHEN and CDR2 is SYDVKM in the germline V gene. In DNA, the CDR3 is TGTGCCAGCAGGGGACAGGGGAACACTGAAGCTTTCTTT. Amino acids: CASRGQGNTEAFF. Full variable domain (rest looked up from reference TRBV28 and TRBJ1-1): DVKVTQSSRYLVKRTGEKVFLECVQDMDHENMFWYRQDPGLGLRLIYFSYDVKMKEKGDIPEGYSVSREKKERFSLILESASTNQTSMYLCASRGQGNTEAFFGQGTRLTVV.

The rearrangement uses TRBV19 and TRBJ1-1, with a weak D call TRBD1 (6 bases). Trimming shortened V by 4 bases and J by 0 bases, and 21 bases separated the two germline ends. The CDR3 extends over 18 amino acids. In germline, CDR1 is LNHDA, CDR2 SQIVND (reference sequence). CDR3 in amino acids: CASSSQMKRTAMNTEAFF. The CDR3 region has the DNA TGTGCCAGTAGTAGCCAGATGAAACGGACAGCCATGAACACTGAAGCTTTCTTT.

The genes are TRBV10-3 and TRBJ1-1, with TRBD1 as a possible D gene (5 bases). This CDR3 has 17 amino acids. Trimming shortened V by 0 bases and J by 4 bases, and 18 bases separated the two germline ends. Germline CDR1 and CDR2: ENHRY and SYGVKD. The chain's CDR3 is CAISESGHFQGGTEAFF. The CDR3 bases are TGTGCCATCAGTGAGTCGGGTCATTTCCAGGGAGGCACTGAAGCTTTCTTT.

As concerns this clone: This sample includes further DNA sequences coding for the same CDR3. The chain carries TRBV5-1 and TRBJ2-6, with a tentative D call TRBD1 (5 bases). From germline, CDR1 is SGHRS and CDR2 YFSETQ. V shed 3 bases and J shed 1 base, with 5 bases lying between them. The CDR3 covers 14 residues. The CDR3 coding sequence is TGCGCCAGCAGCTCAGGGTCTGGGGCCAACGTCCTGACTTTC. This translates into CASSSGSGANVLTF. The full variable domain, its missing parts supplied by reference TRBV5-1 and TRBJ2-6, is KAGVTQTPRYLIKTRGQQVTLSCSPISGHRSVSWYQQTPGQGLQFLFEYFSETQRNKGNFPGRFSGRQFSNSRSEMNVSTLELGDSALYLCASSSGSGANVLTFGAGSRLTVL.

This clone occurred a few times. This chain uses TRBV3-1 (or the pseudogene TRBV3-2) with TRBJ2-7; D perhaps matches TRBD2 (6 bases). Germline V gene data show CDR1 as LGHDT and CDR2 as YNNKEL (reference sequence). The CDR3 sequence is 14 residues long. V lost 6 bases to trimming and J lost 0 bases, with 12 bases between them. In nucleotides, the CDR3 is TGTGCCAGCAGTTGGGACGGGAGCTCCTACGAGCAGTACTTC. Protein: CASSWDGSSYEQYF.

The rearrangement uses TRBV5-1 and TRBJ1-1, with D unresolved. V was cut by 5 bases and J by 1 base, with 15 bases left in between. This CDR3 is built from 15 residues. Looked up from germline, CDR1 is SGHRS and CDR2 is YFSETQ. Here the CDR3 DNA reads TGCGCCAGCAGGCGGCAGCTAGTGCCGAACACTGAAGCTTTCTTT. Amino acid sequence: CASRRQLVPNTEAFF. The complete variable domain, with remaining parts taken from reference TRBV5-1 and TRBJ1-1, reads KAGVTQTPRYLIKTRGQQVTLSCSPISGHRSVSWYQQTPGQGLQFLFEYFSETQRNKGNFPGRFSGRQFSNSRSEMNVSTLELGDSALYLCASRRQLVPNTEAFFGQGTRLTVV.

The chain couples TRBV29-1 to TRBJ2-3; D not resolved. Trimming cost V 2 bases and J 0 bases, with 12 bases left between them. The CDR3 length is 15 residues. Germline lookup yields CDR1 SQVTM and CDR2 ANQGSEA. The CDR3 DNA is TGCAGCGTTGAAATCGAAACAGTAAGCACAGATACGCAGTATTTT. Translated: CSVEIETVSTDTQYF.

The chain uses TRBV5-1 and TRBJ2-7; TRBD2 is a possible D gene (6 bases). The CDR3 consists of 16 residues. Germline lookup yields CDR1 SGHRS and CDR2 YFSETQ. V was clipped by 4 bases and J by 4 bases, with 21 bases between them. The CDR3 region is CASSRDIPSAGYEQYF. In nucleotides, the CDR3 is TGCGCCAGCAGCCGAGACATCCCTTCAGCGGGTTACGAGCAGTACTTC.

This CDR3 reads CAWSGGLGYEQYF. The CDR3 bases are TGTGCCTGGAGTGGGGGGCTAGGCTACGAGCAGTACTTC. The V gene is TRBV30, the J gene TRBJ2-7; D may be TRBD1 (6 bases). The CDR3 spans 13 residues. Trimming stripped 1 base from V and 3 bases from J, with 10 bases between. Germline V CDR1 and CDR2: GTSNPN, SVGIG (reference sequence).

The chain couples TRBV5-1 to TRBJ2-1; TRBD2 might be the D (6 bases). CDR3 length: 15 amino acids. Germline V gene data show CDR1 as SGHRS and CDR2 as YFSETQ. The V end was cut by 0 bases, the J end by 4 bases, with 11 bases between. The DNA of the CDR3 is TGCGCCAGCAGCTTGGTGGCTAGCGTTTACAATGAGCAGTTCTTC. Translation: CASSLVASVYNEQFF.

The CDR3 DNA is TGTGCCAGCAGCTTAACAGGGGGCAATGAGCAGTTCTTC. Translated, it gives CASSLTGGNEQFF. The gene calls are TRBV7-3 and TRBJ2-1, with a possible D match to TRBD1 (6 bases). The CDR3 is 13 residues long. Germline V gene sequence: CDR1 SGHTA, CDR2 FQGTGA. V lost 0 bases and J 6 bases, leaving 6 bases between the germline ends.

This chain links TRBV15 with TRBJ1-2, with 8 bases lining up with TRBD1. Germline CDR1 and CDR2: LNHNV and YYDKDF (reference sequence). The CDR3 spans 15 residues. The junction had 6 bases not matched to a gene; V was cut back by 2 bases and J by 4 bases. The CDR3 region is CATSRYQDRGYGYTF. The CDR3 region has the DNA TGTGCCACCAGCAGATACCAAGACAGGGGCTATGGCTACACCTTC.

The rearrangement joins TRBV30 to TRBJ2-7, with 10 bases that match TRBD2. This CDR3 spans 17 amino acids. Losses at the gene ends were 3 bases for V and 4 bases for J; bases not matched to a gene: 15. Germline assignment: CDR1 GTSNPN and CDR2 SVGIG (reference sequence). The CDR3 DNA is TGTGCCTGGAGGGATAAACCCGGGACTAGCGATAATTACGAGCAGTACTTC. Translation gives CAWRDKPGTSDNYEQYF.

The rearrangement joins TRBV7-8 to TRBJ2-1; 8 positions match TRBD2. Germline CDR1 SGHVS, CDR2 FQNEAQ. After removal of 8 bases from V and 8 bases from J, the junction contained 11 bases not matched to a gene. CDR3 length: 14 residues. Written as DNA, the CDR3 is TGTGCCAGCCTTTCGAGCGGGAGTCTGGATGAGCAGTTCTTC. Its translation is CASLSSGSLDEQFF.

The chain couples TRBV6-6 to TRBJ2-3; 7 nucleotides align to TRBD2. Germline V gives CDR1 MNHNY, CDR2 SVGAGI (reference sequence). The length of the CDR3 is 15 residues. Trimming took 6 bases from V and 0 from J; bases not matched to a gene: 6. The chain's CDR3 is CASRGSGASTDTQYF. In nucleotides, the CDR3 is TGTGCCAGCAGAGGGAGCGGGGCTAGCACAGATACGCAGTATTTT.

J is TRBJ1-5 and V is TRBV19, with D unresolved. Germline CDR1 is LNHDA and CDR2 is SQIVND (reference sequence). The V end was cut by 4 bases, the J end by 0 bases, with 13 bases between. This CDR3 is 16 amino acids long. The CDR3 nucleotides read TGTGCCAGTAGTACAAGGCCGGGGTATAGCAATCAGCCCCAGCATTTT. Translation gives CASSTRPGYSNQPQHF.

This chain joins TRBV10-3 and TRBJ2-5; 9 bases are a match to TRBD1. The germline V gene has CDR1 ENHRY and CDR2 SYGVKD. J lost 3 bases, V lost 5 bases, and 4 bases had no gene match. This CDR3 is built from 14 residues. This chain's CDR3 is CAISSGTGKETQYF. In DNA form, the CDR3 reads TGTGCCATCAGTTCCGGGACAGGGAAAGAGACCCAGTACTTC.

The CDR3 loop reads CACSPARGVYEQYF. The CDR3 nucleotides are TGTGCCTGCTCACCCGCACGGGGAGTCTACGAGCAGTACTTC. The chain carries TRBV30 and TRBJ2-7; a weak D match, TRBD2 (5 bases). CDR1 and CDR2 from the germline V gene are GTSNPN and SVGIG (reference sequence). This CDR3 spans 14 amino acids. Trimming cost V 6 bases and J 3 bases, with 18 bases left between them.

The chain has TRBV11-1 and TRBJ2-5; perhaps TRBD1 as D (6 bases). V lost 5 bases to trimming and J lost 2 bases, with 12 bases between them. Germline-derived CDR1 and CDR2 are SGHAT and FQDESV (reference sequence). The CDR3 length is 14 residues. The CDR3 spells CASSLRQEQETQYF. The CDR3 region has the DNA TGTGCCAGCAGCCTAAGACAGGAACAAGAGACCCAGTACTTC.

Comments on this clone: The sample holds other DNA sequences that translate to the same CDR3. This chain links TRBV9 with TRBJ2-1; TRBD2 aligns across 11 bases. The CDR3 spans 15 residues. Germline trimming cut 2 bases from V and 4 bases from J; bases unmatched to any gene: 2. Germline V gene lookup returns CDR1 SGDLS and CDR2 YYNGEE. This chain's CDR3 is CASSVTSGTYNEQFF. Here the CDR3 DNA reads TGTGCCAGCAGCGTGACTAGCGGGACATACAATGAGCAGTTCTTC.

The chain combines TRBV12-3 or TRBV12-4 with TRBJ2-2, with D unresolved. V lost 2 bases, J lost 5 bases, and 6 bases lay in between. The CDR3 covers 13 residues. The CDR3 DNA reads TGTGCCAGCAGTTTACGAGGAACCGGGGAGCTGTTTTTT. Protein product: CASSLRGTGELFF.

The chain carries TRBV7-3 and TRBJ1-2, with unresolved D. Germline V gene data show CDR1 as SGHTA and CDR2 as FQGTGA. The CDR3 contains 15 residues. The V end was cut by 0 bases, the J end by 2 bases, with 10 bases between. For the CDR3, the DNA is TGTGCCAGCAGCTTAACCGGCGCAGGCAACTATGGCTACACCTTC. Protein product: CASSLTGAGNYGYTF.

This chain connects TRBV6-5 to TRBJ1-5; D remains ambiguous. This CDR3 has 12 amino acids. V was pared by 8 bases and J by 7 bases, with 12 bases between. Germline CDR1 and CDR2: MNHEY and SVGAGI. CDR3 nucleotide sequence: TGTGCCAGCTCTGACGGGTACCAGCCCCAGCATTTT. It codes for CASSDGYQPQHF.

The rearrangement joins TRBV3-1 (or the pseudogene TRBV3-2) to TRBJ1-6; D might be TRBD1 (5 bases). This CDR3 spans 14 amino acids. Germline loops: CDR1 LGHDT, CDR2 YNNKEL (reference sequence). The V gene lost 4 bases and the J gene lost 5 bases, with 9 bases spanning the gap. CDR3 amino acids: CASSPTANNSPLHF. The CDR3 coding sequence is TGTGCCAGCAGCCCGACAGCTAATAATTCACCCCTCCACTTT.

This sequence joins TRBV19 and TRBJ1-5, with D perhaps TRBD1 (5 bases). Looked up from germline, CDR1 is LNHDA and CDR2 is SQIVND (reference sequence). This CDR3 contains 14 residues. V lost 7 bases and J 4 bases, leaving 14 bases between the germline ends. Here the CDR3 reads CASTGTGGNQPQHF. In DNA, the CDR3 is TGTGCCAGTACCGGGACGGGAGGGAATCAGCCCCAGCATTTT.

This clone was found many times. The chain links TRBV7-2 to TRBJ2-7; TRBD2 agrees at 7 bases. The CDR3 runs 14 residues. CDR1 SGHTA and CDR2 FQGNSA come from the germline V gene. V shed 1 base, J shed 4 bases, and the junction held 4 bases outside the gene matches. The CDR3 spells CASSLGTSAYEQYF. CDR3 DNA sequence: TGTGCCAGCAGCTTAGGGACTAGTGCGTACGAGCAGTACTTC.